The present TCR beta chain was sequenced within a study of T cell responses to AZD1222 COVID-19 vaccine. Points from the study as a whole: Across spike, vaccine-associated CD4 TCRs were found, dominant at 160-218 and 743-854. Spike-specific TCR breadth and depth rose after two AZD1222 doses. Donors were largely white British and mainly female; clonal diversity was possibly underestimated.

Assay used: immunoSEQ multiplex PCR; TCRdb lists only in-frame clones, some missing. The sample shows approximately 110,000 clones, about 90% of them seen only once. The junction had 0 bases not matched to a gene; V was cut back by 2 bases and J by 4 bases. Per germline, CDR1 SGHVS and CDR2 FQNEAQ. This CDR3 comprises 13 residues. Concerning this clone: What it recognizes is unknown.

Combined were second doses at about 4 or about 12 weeks. The receptor was isolated from an adult who received the AZD1222 COVID-19 vaccine. Sequencing was performed on peripheral blood, taken 28 days after the second AZD1222 dose. This chain uses TRBV7-8 with TRBJ2-3; 7 positions match TRBD1. This CDR3 is CASSLQGADTQYF. DNA for the CDR3: TGTGCCAGCAGCTTACAGGGGGCAGATACGCAGTATTTT.